Listed here are 14 T cell receptor beta chains from one sample, sequenced in a study of cytomegalovirus exposure and HLA in healthy donors (dated by TCRdb to the late 2010s). Receptors were amplified or captured by the immunoSEQ multiplex PCR assay. TCRdb took this table from immuneACCESS and kept in-frame rearrangements with V and J called. Such tables lack part of the clones; where checked against another copy, unresolved V genes explain under half of the gap, and the rest is unexplained. This sample lists 250,000 or so clones; 87% were detected once. Together, the top ten hold 12% of the sample. The specimen was PBMCs. Receptors were obtained from a man aged 18 to 30 in good health and CMV-seropositive.

The chain is built from TRBV10-3 and TRBJ2-1, with a weak D call TRBD1 (6 bases). Germline V gene sequence: CDR1 ENHRY, CDR2 SYGVKD. The length of the CDR3 is 13 residues. V was clipped by 6 bases and J by 5 bases, with 11 bases between them. CDR3 sequence: CAIRETGHNEQFF. For the CDR3, the DNA is TGTGCCATCAGGGAAACAGGGCACAATGAGCAGTTCTTC.

The chain joins TRBV7-2 to TRBJ1-5, with TRBD1 as a possible D gene (6 bases). The CDR3 covers 13 residues. The germline V gene has CDR1 SGHTA and CDR2 FQGNSA. The germline V and J ends were trimmed by 5 bases and 6 bases, with 11 bases remaining between them. The CDR3 region has the DNA TGTGCCAGCAGCCCACCAGGGGTTCAGCCCCAGCATTTT. Protein product: CASSPPGVQPQHF.

The DNA of the CDR3 is TGTGCCAGCAGCTTAGGGCTAGCGGGAGTAAGTAATGAGCAGTTCTTC. This translates into CASSLGLAGVSNEQFF. The rearrangement links TRBV5-6 to TRBJ2-1, with 10 bases that match TRBD2. V shed 2 bases and J 7 bases; nucleotides not matched to a gene: 9. The CDR3 totals 16 residues. Per germline, CDR1 SGHDT and CDR2 YYEEEE.

The chain carries TRBV6-1 and TRBJ1-2; tentatively, D is TRBD1 (5 bases). Germline V CDR1 and CDR2: MNHNS, SASEGT. Trimming cost V 5 bases and J 6 bases, with 13 bases left between them. The CDR3 consists of 13 residues. The CDR3 loop reads CASSPRGTHGYTF. The CDR3 nucleotides read TGTGCCAGCAGTCCGAGAGGGACCCATGGCTACACCTTC.

In its sample, this clone was seen once. V usage is TRBV5-1 and J usage is TRBJ2-7; D is perhaps TRBD1 or TRBD2 (5 bases each). This CDR3 region has 16 residues. CDR1 SGHRS and CDR2 YFSETQ come from the germline V gene. V lost 0 bases to trimming and J lost 3 bases, with 16 bases between them. The CDR3 reads CASSLAMGRGLYEQYF. CDR3 bases: TGCGCCAGCAGCTTGGCCATGGGGCGCGGGCTCTACGAGCAGTACTTC.

This chain joins TRBV2 and TRBJ1-4, with D hard to call. Trimming stripped 11 bases from V and 8 bases from J, with 21 bases between. The CDR3 totals 14 residues. Germline CDR1 and CDR2: SNHLY and FYNNEI. The CDR3 DNA reads TGTGCCTCTGATAAAGGCAGTTTAGGGGAAAAACTGTTTTTT. This codes for CASDKGSLGEKLFF. Combining the CDR3 with reference TRBV2 and TRBJ1-4 gives the whole variable domain EPEVTQTPSHQVTQMGQEVILRCVPISNHLYFYWYRQILGQKVEFLVSFYNNEISEKSEIFDDQFSVERPDGSNFTLKIRSTKLEDSAMYFCASDKGSLGEKLFFGSGTQLSVL.

The V gene is TRBV6-5, the J gene TRBJ1-5; 7 positions match TRBD1. The V gene's germline CDR1 is MNHEY and CDR2 SVGAGI. The CDR3 is 15 residues long. V dropped 6 bases and J dropped 7; count of bases not matched to a gene: 12. CDR3 nucleotide sequence: TGTGCCAGCAGACCGACAGGGAAGGTGAGGCAGCCCCAGCATTTT. This sequence encodes CASRPTGKVRQPQHF.

There are a few counts of this clone. The rearrangement joins TRBV2 to TRBJ2-7; TRBD1 agrees at 7 bases. Germline CDR1 and CDR2: SNHLY and FYNNEI. CDR3 length: 15 amino acids. The V and J ends lost 7 bases and 2 bases, in that order; junction bases with no gene match: 11. The CDR3 reads CASKPIKTGTYEQYF. The CDR3, as DNA: TGTGCCAGCAAGCCGATAAAGACAGGGACCTACGAGCAGTACTTC.

This clone was counted between two and nine times. The gene calls are TRBV10-3 and TRBJ2-2, with a tentative D call TRBD2 (6 bases). V lost 7 bases and J 3 bases, leaving 12 bases between the germline ends. The length of the CDR3 is 14 residues. The germline V gene encodes CDR1 ENHRY and CDR2 SYGVKD. The CDR3 region is CAIKERADTGELFF. Written as DNA, the CDR3 is TGTGCCATCAAGGAGCGGGCAGACACCGGGGAGCTGTTTTTT.

The CDR3 spells CATSRKLGLPGYNEQFF. In DNA form, the CDR3 reads TGTGCCACCAGCAGAAAGTTGGGGTTGCCGGGATACAATGAGCAGTTCTTC. The V and J genes are TRBV15 and TRBJ2-1; D possibly corresponds to TRBD2 (5 bases). Trimming pared 2 bases from V and 4 bases from J, leaving 18 bases between. This CDR3 is 17 amino acids long. CDR1 LNHNV and CDR2 YYDKDF come from the germline V gene (reference sequence).

The rearrangement links TRBV2 to TRBJ2-7; the D gene is possibly TRBD1 (6 bases). With 8 bases removed from V and 2 bases from J, the gap between germline ends came to 10 bases. The CDR3 covers 12 residues. CDR1 is SNHLY and CDR2 is FYNNEI in the germline V gene. CDR3 loop: CASGGRTYEQYF. The CDR3 DNA follows: TGTGCCAGCGGGGGCCGCACCTACGAGCAGTACTTC. The full variable domain, with the rest looked up from reference TRBV2 and TRBJ2-7, is EPEVTQTPSHQVTQMGQEVILRCVPISNHLYFYWYRQILGQKVEFLVSFYNNEISEKSEIFDDQFSVERPDGSNFTLKIRSTKLEDSAMYFCASGGRTYEQYFGPGTRLTVT.

This clone came up once. V gene TRBV9 combines with J gene TRBJ2-7; possibly TRBD1 for D (6 bases). The CDR3 sequence is 15 residues long. From germline, CDR1 is SGDLS and CDR2 YYNGEE. The ends were cut back, 3 bases at V and 3 bases at J, with 16 bases in the middle. The CDR3 reads CASSERGQPIYEQYF. Here the CDR3 DNA reads TGTGCCAGCAGCGAACGCGGACAGCCGATCTACGAGCAGTACTTC. Using reference TRBV9 and TRBJ2-7 for the parts outside the CDR3, the full variable domain is DSGVTQTPKHLITATGQRVTLRCSPRSGDLSVYWYQQSLDQGLQFLIQYYNGEERAKGNILERFSAQQFPDLHSELNLSSLELGDSALYFCASSERGQPIYEQYFGPGTRLTVT.

The chain has TRBV6-1 and TRBJ1-1; weak D call: TRBD1 (5 bases). V lost 6 bases and J 2 bases, leaving 13 bases between the germline ends. Germline V gene data show CDR1 as MNHNS and CDR2 as SASEGT. The CDR3 spans 14 residues. This chain's CDR3 is CASRAEQGNTEAFF. In DNA form, the CDR3 reads TGTGCCAGCAGGGCTGAGCAGGGAAACACTGAAGCTTTCTTT.

The rearrangement uses TRBV6-1 and TRBJ1-5; perhaps TRBD1 as D (5 bases). This CDR3 comprises 13 residues. V was cut by 7 bases and J by 2 bases, with 9 bases left in between. Germline V gives CDR1 MNHNS, CDR2 SASEGT. CDR3 DNA sequence: TGTGCCAGCACCAGGGACGGCAATCAGCCCCAGCATTTT. This gives the protein CASTRDGNQPQHF.